These 26 T cell receptor beta chains were sequenced from one sample in a study of radiotherapy plus CTLA-4 blockade in lung cancer. TCRdb's table, derived via immunoSEQ multiplex PCR, lists solely in-frame clones and lacks some. The sample contains tens of thousands of clones, 77% of which appear only once. The starting material was peripheral blood, obtained from a patient treated with radiotherapy plus ipilimumab. All receptors derive from a human donor with non-small cell lung cancer who had a partial response to radiotherapy plus ipilimumab.

The rearrangement uses TRBV2 and TRBJ2-5, with D perhaps TRBD1 (6 bases). Germline CDR1 is SNHLY and CDR2 is FYNNEI. This CDR3 comprises 15 residues. V was clipped by 8 bases and J by 2 bases, with 18 bases between them. CDR3 sequence reads: CASGRRTGTQETQYF. The CDR3 DNA reads as TGTGCCAGCGGACGACGAACAGGGACACAAGAGACCCAGTACTTC. Drawing the rest from reference TRBV2 and TRBJ2-5, the complete variable domain is EPEVTQTPSHQVTQMGQEVILRCVPISNHLYFYWYRQILGQKVEFLVSFYNNEISEKSEIFDDQFSVERPDGSNFTLKIRSTKLEDSAMYFCASGRRTGTQETQYFGPGTRLLVL.

V usage is TRBV7-8 and J usage is TRBJ2-7; a possible D gene is TRBD1 (5 bases). Germline V CDR1 and CDR2: SGHVS, FQNEAQ. Between the trimmed V and J ends, which lost 5 bases and 5 bases, there was a span of 16 bases. The CDR3 is made up of 14 amino acids. This chain's CDR3 is CASSPRRAVHEQYF. CDR3 coding DNA: TGTGCCAGCAGCCCCCGCAGGGCGGTCCACGAGCAGTACTTC.

The J gene is TRBJ1-1, the V gene TRBV27, with D maybe TRBD1 (5 bases). Between the trimmed V and J ends, which lost 3 bases and 2 bases, there was a span of 10 bases. The CDR3 length is 14 residues. Germline V lookup: CDR1 MNHEY, CDR2 SMNVEV (reference sequence). CDR3 DNA sequence: TGTGCCAGCAGTTTCGACAGCCTAAACACTGAAGCTTTCTTT. Its protein is CASSFDSLNTEAFF.

This chain's CDR3 is CASSVESDFPKNIQYF. CDR3 sequence (DNA): TGTGCCAGCAGCGTAGAGAGTGACTTTCCCAAAAACATTCAGTACTTC. The rearrangement links TRBV9 to TRBJ2-4; D is unresolved. Between the trimmed V and J ends, which lost 0 bases and 2 bases, there was a span of 12 bases. Germline CDR1 reads SGDLS; CDR2 reads YYNGEE. There are 16 residues in the CDR3.

This clone appeared a few times. V gene TRBV6-5 combines with J gene TRBJ1-1; TRBD1 might be the D (5 bases). V was pared by 1 base and J by 7 bases, with 7 bases between. Germline CDR1 and CDR2: MNHEY and SVGAGI. CDR3 length: 12 amino acids. CDR3 sequence: CASSYYRREAFF. CDR3 nucleotide sequence: TGTGCCAGCAGTTACTACAGGCGTGAAGCTTTCTTT.

V and J are TRBV9 and TRBJ2-3, with TRBD2 matching 7 bases. This CDR3 is 16 amino acids long. Losses at the gene ends were 2 bases for V and 2 bases for J; bases not matched to a gene: 8. Germline V gene sequence: CDR1 SGDLS, CDR2 YYNGEE. This chain's CDR3 is CASSVSSGPSTDTQYF. The CDR3 DNA sequence: TGTGCCAGCAGCGTTTCTAGCGGACCCTCCACAGATACGCAGTATTTT.

The rearrangement joins TRBV19 to TRBJ2-4; tentative D call: TRBD2 (5 bases). Germline V gives CDR1 LNHDA, CDR2 SQIVND (reference sequence). The CDR3 is made up of 14 amino acids. V was shortened by 3 bases and J by 7 bases, with 13 bases between the two germline ends. DNA for the CDR3: TGTGCCAGTAGTATGAGAGGGATTGGGAACATTCAGTACTTC. Translation gives CASSMRGIGNIQYF.

The chain links TRBV9 to TRBJ2-1; D is possibly TRBD2 (5 bases). The CDR3 runs 13 residues. The germline V gene has CDR1 SGDLS and CDR2 YYNGEE. The V end was cut by 0 bases, the J end by 10 bases, with 11 bases between. CDR3 nucleotide sequence: TGTGCCAGCAGCGTAGCTTCCGGGGTCGAGCAGTTCTTC. Residues: CASSVASGVEQFF.

There are many counts of this clone. This chain joins TRBV6-5 and TRBJ2-1, with 7 bases lining up with TRBD1. Per the germline V gene, CDR1 is MNHEY and CDR2 is SVGAGI. The trim removed 6 bases at V and 2 bases at J, leaving 4 bases unmatched. This CDR3 is 14 amino acids long. Here the CDR3 DNA reads TGTGCCAGCAGCTGGGACAGCGCCTACAATGAGCAGTTCTTC. It encodes CASSWDSAYNEQFF.

In its sample, this clone was seen once. The chain uses TRBV19 and TRBJ2-7, with TRBD2 matching over 9 bases. Looked up from germline, CDR1 is LNHDA and CDR2 is SQIVND (reference sequence). V shed 9 bases and J 5 bases; nucleotides not matched to a gene: 8. This CDR3 has 13 amino acids. CDR3 in amino acids: CASSERGEDEQYF. DNA of the CDR3: TGTGCCAGCTCAGAGCGGGGGGAGGACGAGCAGTACTTC.

This chain links TRBV9 with TRBJ2-3; no clear D. Looked up from germline, CDR1 is SGDLS and CDR2 is YYNGEE. CDR3 length: 14 amino acids. V lost 4 bases, J lost 4 bases, and 13 bases lay in between. The CDR3 protein is CASSPPLSPDTQYF. The DNA of the CDR3 is TGTGCCAGCAGCCCCCCCCTGTCCCCAGATACGCAGTATTTT.

The chain links TRBV7-9 to TRBJ2-7; TRBD1 matches at 7 bases. The ends lost 5 bases at V and 3 bases at J; junction bases unmatched: 10. CDR3 length: 15 amino acids. Germline CDR1 is SEHNR and CDR2 is FQNEAQ (reference sequence). The CDR3 here is CASSPLGQPYYEQYF. DNA of the CDR3: TGTGCCAGCAGCCCCTTGGGACAGCCCTACTACGAGCAGTACTTC.

This clone showed up just once. The chain carries TRBV19 and TRBJ1-1, with TRBD1 matching 7 bases. Unmatched junction bases numbered 6, after V lost 4 bases and J lost 4 bases. Germline V gene sequence: CDR1 LNHDA, CDR2 SQIVND (reference sequence). This CDR3 is built from 14 residues. The CDR3 reads CASSRQGRSTEAFF. For the CDR3, the DNA is TGTGCCAGTAGTAGACAGGGAAGAAGCACTGAAGCTTTCTTT.

V gene TRBV7-9 combines with J gene TRBJ2-1, with TRBD1 matching over 10 bases. Germline CDR1 reads SEHNR; CDR2 reads FQNEAQ (reference sequence). The CDR3 length is 16 residues. The V segment lost 3 bases and the J segment 7 bases; nucleotides outside the gene matches: 9. Here the CDR3 reads CASSFVRGQGKNEQFF. DNA for the CDR3: TGTGCCAGCAGCTTCGTTCGGGGACAGGGGAAGAATGAGCAGTTCTTC. The full variable domain, completed using reference TRBV7-9 and TRBJ2-1, is DTGVSQNPRHKITKRGQNVTFRCDPISEHNRLYWYRQTLGQGPEFLTYFQNEAQLEKSRLLSDRFSAERPKGSFSTLEIQRTEQGDSAMYLCASSFVRGQGKNEQFFGPGTRLTVL.

CDR3 bases: TGTGCCAGCTCACCCAGACAGGGAGGTCCCGGGGAGCTGTTTTTT. Its protein is CASSPRQGGPGELFF. The rearrangement uses TRBV18 and TRBJ2-2; the D gene is possibly TRBD1 (7 bases). V was pared by 3 bases and J by 6 bases, with 14 bases between. This CDR3 region has 15 residues. Looked up from germline, CDR1 is KGHSH and CDR2 is LQKENI.

CDR3 amino acids: CATSVDRGYEQYF. CDR3 nucleotides: TGTGCCACCAGCGTGGACAGAGGCTACGAGCAGTACTTC. The chain employs TRBV15 and TRBJ2-5, with D possibly TRBD1 on 6 matching bases. The assigned J gene may be wrong: the sequence end matches TRBJ2-7 better. This CDR3 is 13 amino acids long. CDR1 and CDR2 (germline): LNHNV, YYDKDF (reference sequence).

The chain is built from TRBV4-2 and TRBJ2-2; 8 nucleotides line up with TRBD2. The trim removed 4 bases at V and 6 bases at J, leaving 10 bases unmatched. This CDR3 spans 16 amino acids. CDR1 is LGHNA, CDR2 YNFKEQ, per germline. The CDR3 nucleotides are TGTGCCAGCAGCCCACTGGTCGGGGGGGCTCCCGGGGAGCTGTTTTTT. This translates into CASSPLVGGAPGELFF.

V usage is TRBV7-2 and J usage is TRBJ1-2; 7 positions match TRBD1. Unmatched junction bases numbered 13, after V lost 5 bases and J lost 7 bases. Per germline, CDR1 SGHTA and CDR2 FQGNSA. This CDR3 is built from 15 residues. In DNA, the CDR3 is TGTGCCAGCAGCCTCAGACAGGGAGGAGCGAGTGGCTACACCTTC. It specifies CASSLRQGGASGYTF.

V usage is TRBV30 and J usage is TRBJ2-4, with D perhaps TRBD2 (6 bases). This CDR3 has 15 amino acids. Looked up from germline, CDR1 is GTSNPN and CDR2 is SVGIG (reference sequence). The V end lost 3 bases, the J end lost 0 bases, and 12 bases lay between the germline ends. CDR3 loop: CAWSHRRAAKNIQYF. The DNA of the CDR3 is TGTGCCTGGAGCCACCGGAGGGCAGCCAAAAACATTCAGTACTTC. The whole variable domain, filled in from reference TRBV30 and TRBJ2-4, reads SQTIHQWPATLVQPVGSPLSLECTVEGTSNPNLYWYRQAAGRGLQLLFYSVGIGQISSEVPQNLSASRPQDRQFILSSKKLLLSDSGFYLCAWSHRRAAKNIQYFGAGTRLSVL.

This sequence joins TRBV27 and TRBJ2-7, with TRBD2 matching over 11 bases. This CDR3 comprises 16 residues. Germline V gene data show CDR1 as MNHEY and CDR2 as SMNVEV (reference sequence). V lost 5 bases and J lost 2; bases outside the gene matches: 8. The CDR3 region has the DNA TGTGCCAGCAGTAGCCAACTAGCGGGGGTTACCTACGAGCAGTACTTC. It specifies CASSSQLAGVTYEQYF.

The rearrangement links TRBV9 to TRBJ2-1; 7 nucleotides match TRBD1. Germline lookup yields CDR1 SGDLS and CDR2 YYNGEE. This CDR3 spans 13 amino acids. V lost 3 bases to trimming and J lost 9 bases; unmatched junction nucleotides: 6. The CDR3 loop reads CASSGDSRSEQFF. Here the CDR3 DNA reads TGTGCCAGCAGCGGGGACAGTCGGAGTGAGCAGTTCTTC.

This chain uses TRBV5-1 with TRBJ2-7; D gene ambiguous. V was trimmed by 0 bases and J by 5 bases, leaving 9 bases between them. This CDR3 spans 13 amino acids. Germline CDR1 and CDR2: SGHRS and YFSETQ. The CDR3 sequence: CASSLGGSNEQYF. The CDR3 coding sequence is TGCGCCAGCAGCTTGGGAGGTTCTAACGAGCAGTACTTC. The variable domain in full, with the rest retrieved from reference TRBV5-1 and TRBJ2-7, is KAGVTQTPRYLIKTRGQQVTLSCSPISGHRSVSWYQQTPGQGLQFLFEYFSETQRNKGNFPGRFSGRQFSNSRSEMNVSTLELGDSALYLCASSLGGSNEQYFGPGTRLTVT.

The J gene is TRBJ2-7, the V gene TRBV29-1; 14 nucleotides line up with TRBD2. V lost 6 bases to trimming and J lost 9 bases; unmatched junction nucleotides: 10. CDR1 SQVTM and CDR2 ANQGSEA come from the germline V gene. This CDR3 has 14 residues. In DNA, the CDR3 is TGCAGCGTGGTATCCGGGACTAGCGGGGGAGTGCAGTACTTC. Protein sequence: CSVVSGTSGGVQYF.

The rearrangement links TRBV11-2 to TRBJ2-2; D possibly corresponds to TRBD1 (6 bases). CDR3 size: 14 residues. Trimming took 2 bases from V and 6 from J, leaving 10 bases between them. Per the germline V gene, CDR1 is SGHAT and CDR2 is FQNNGV. CDR3 sequence (DNA): TGTGCCAGCAGCTTACGGGCAGGGGCCGGGGAGCTGTTTTTT. Translation: CASSLRAGAGELFF. The full variable domain, rest sourced from reference TRBV11-2 and TRBJ2-2, is EAGVAQSPRYKIIEKRQSVAFWCNPISGHATLYWYQQILGQGPKLLIQFQNNGVVDDSQLPKDRFSAERLKGVDSTLKIQPAKLEDSAVYLCASSLRAGAGELFFGEGSRLTVL.

This chain uses TRBV7-9 with TRBJ1-2; TRBD1 matches at 7 bases. Germline lookup yields CDR1 SEHNR and CDR2 FQNEAQ (reference sequence). The CDR3 is made up of 15 amino acids. The ends lost 7 bases at V and 1 base at J; junction bases unmatched: 9. The CDR3 DNA is TGTGCCAGCAACCCCGCCGGGACAGATAACTATGGCTACACCTTC. Translated, it gives CASNPAGTDNYGYTF.

The V and J genes are TRBV4-3 and TRBJ2-2; 8 bases align to TRBD1. CDR1 is LGHNA and CDR2 is YSLEER in the germline V gene. The CDR3 spans 16 residues. Germline trimming cut 3 bases from V and 5 bases from J; bases unmatched to any gene: 8. The CDR3 here is CASSQSGQVKTGELFF. CDR3 DNA sequence: TGCGCCAGCAGCCAGTCGGGACAGGTGAAGACCGGGGAGCTGTTTTTT.